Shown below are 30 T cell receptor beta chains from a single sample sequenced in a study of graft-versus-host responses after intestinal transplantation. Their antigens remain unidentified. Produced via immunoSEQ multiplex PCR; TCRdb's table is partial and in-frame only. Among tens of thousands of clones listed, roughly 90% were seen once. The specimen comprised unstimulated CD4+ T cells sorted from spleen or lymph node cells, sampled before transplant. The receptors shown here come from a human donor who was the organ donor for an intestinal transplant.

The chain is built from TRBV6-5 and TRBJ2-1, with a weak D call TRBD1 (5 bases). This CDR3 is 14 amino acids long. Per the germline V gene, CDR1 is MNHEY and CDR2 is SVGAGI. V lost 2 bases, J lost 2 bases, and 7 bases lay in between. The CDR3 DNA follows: TGTGCCAGCAGTTACACAGGAGCCTACAATGAGCAGTTCTTC. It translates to CASSYTGAYNEQFF.

Written as DNA, the CDR3 is TGCGCCAGCAGCTTGGCAGGGGGGAACATTCAGTACTTC. It translates to CASSLAGGNIQYF. The chain links TRBV5-1 to TRBJ2-4, with a possible D match to TRBD1 (7 bases). Trimming removed 0 bases from V and 7 bases from J, with 8 bases in between. Germline V gives CDR1 SGHRS, CDR2 YFSETQ. CDR3 length: 13 amino acids.

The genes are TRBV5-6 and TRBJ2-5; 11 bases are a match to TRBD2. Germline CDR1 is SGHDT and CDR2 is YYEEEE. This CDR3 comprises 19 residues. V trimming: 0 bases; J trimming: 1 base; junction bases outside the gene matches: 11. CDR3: CASSLGPWLAGGPQETQYF. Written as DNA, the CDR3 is TGTGCCAGCAGCTTGGGCCCCTGGCTAGCGGGAGGACCCCAAGAGACCCAGTACTTC.

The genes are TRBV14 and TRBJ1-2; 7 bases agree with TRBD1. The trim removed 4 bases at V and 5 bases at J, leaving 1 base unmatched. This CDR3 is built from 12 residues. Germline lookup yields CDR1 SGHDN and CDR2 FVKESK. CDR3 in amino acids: CASSPGGYGYTF. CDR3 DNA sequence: TGTGCCAGCAGCCCAGGGGGATATGGCTACACCTTC. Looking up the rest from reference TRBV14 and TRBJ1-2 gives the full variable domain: EAGVTQFPSHSVIEKGQTVTLRCDPISGHDNLYWYRRVMGKEIKFLLHFVKESKQDESGMPNNRFLAERTGGTYSTLKVQPAELEDSGVYFCASSPGGYGYTFGSGTRLTVV.

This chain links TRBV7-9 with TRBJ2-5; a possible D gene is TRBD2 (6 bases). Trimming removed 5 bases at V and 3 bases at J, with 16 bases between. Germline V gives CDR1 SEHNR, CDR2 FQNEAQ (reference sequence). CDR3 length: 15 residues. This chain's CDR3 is CASSDGRRFEETQYF. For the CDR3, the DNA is TGTGCCAGCAGCGATGGGAGGAGGTTCGAAGAGACCCAGTACTTC.

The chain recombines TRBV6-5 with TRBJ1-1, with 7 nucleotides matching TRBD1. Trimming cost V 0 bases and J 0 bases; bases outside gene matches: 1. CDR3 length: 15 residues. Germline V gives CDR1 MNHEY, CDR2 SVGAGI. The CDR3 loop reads CASSYSGQLNTEAFF. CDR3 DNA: TGTGCCAGCAGTTACTCGGGACAGTTGAACACTGAAGCTTTCTTT.

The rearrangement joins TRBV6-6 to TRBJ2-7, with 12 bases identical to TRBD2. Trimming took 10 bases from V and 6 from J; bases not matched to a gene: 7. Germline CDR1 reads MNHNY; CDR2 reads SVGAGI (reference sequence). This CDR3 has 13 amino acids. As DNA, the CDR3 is TGTGCCACACTAGCGGGAGGTTCGACCGAGCAGTACTTC. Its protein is CATLAGGSTEQYF.

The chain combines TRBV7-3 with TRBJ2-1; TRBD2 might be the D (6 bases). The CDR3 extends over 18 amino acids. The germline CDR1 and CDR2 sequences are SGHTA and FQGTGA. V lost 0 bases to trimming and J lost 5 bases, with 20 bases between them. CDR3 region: CASSLTGGAGLANNEQFF. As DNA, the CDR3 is TGTGCCAGCAGCTTAACGGGCGGTGCGGGACTCGCGAACAATGAGCAGTTCTTC. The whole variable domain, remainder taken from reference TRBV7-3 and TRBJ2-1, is GAGVSQTPSNKVTEKGKYVELRCDPISGHTALYWYRQSLGQGPEFLIYFQGTGAADDSGLPNDRFFAVRPEGSVSTLKIQRTERGDSAVYLCASSLTGGAGLANNEQFFGPGTRLTVL.

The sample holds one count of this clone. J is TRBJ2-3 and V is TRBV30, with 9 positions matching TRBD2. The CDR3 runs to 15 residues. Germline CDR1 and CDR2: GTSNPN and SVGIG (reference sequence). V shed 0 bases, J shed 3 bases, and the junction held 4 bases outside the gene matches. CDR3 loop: CAWSVSSGRTDTQYF. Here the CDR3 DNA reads TGTGCCTGGAGTGTATCCAGCGGGAGGACAGATACGCAGTATTTT.

CDR3 in amino acids: CASRGGPGQGIGAGYTF. The DNA of the CDR3 is TGTGCCAGCAGGGGGGGACCCGGACAGGGTATTGGTGCTGGCTACACCTTC. This sequence joins TRBV28 and TRBJ1-2, with 8 bases aligning to TRBD1. Trimming removed 6 bases from V and 7 bases from J; junction bases left unmatched: 19. This CDR3 is built from 17 residues. The germline V gene has CDR1 MDHEN and CDR2 SYDVKM.

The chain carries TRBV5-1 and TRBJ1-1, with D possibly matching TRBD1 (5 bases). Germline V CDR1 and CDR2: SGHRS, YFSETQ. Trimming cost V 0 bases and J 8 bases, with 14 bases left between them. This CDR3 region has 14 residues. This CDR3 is CASSLGGDGTEAFF. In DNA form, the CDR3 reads TGCGCCAGCAGCTTGGGGGGGGACGGTACCGAAGCTTTCTTT.

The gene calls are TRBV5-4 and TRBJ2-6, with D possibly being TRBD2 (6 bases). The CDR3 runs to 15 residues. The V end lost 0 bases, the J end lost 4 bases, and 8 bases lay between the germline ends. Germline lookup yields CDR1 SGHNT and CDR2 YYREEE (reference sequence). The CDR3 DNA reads TGTGCCAGCAGCTTGGTTGGGAGGGGGGCCAACGTCCTGACTTTC. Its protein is CASSLVGRGANVLTF.

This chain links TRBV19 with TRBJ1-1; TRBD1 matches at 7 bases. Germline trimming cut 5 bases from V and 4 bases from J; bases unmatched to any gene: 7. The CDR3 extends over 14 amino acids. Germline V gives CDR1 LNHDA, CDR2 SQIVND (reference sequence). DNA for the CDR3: TGTGCCAGTAGTCCTTCGGACAGGCCCACTGAAGCTTTCTTT. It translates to CASSPSDRPTEAFF.

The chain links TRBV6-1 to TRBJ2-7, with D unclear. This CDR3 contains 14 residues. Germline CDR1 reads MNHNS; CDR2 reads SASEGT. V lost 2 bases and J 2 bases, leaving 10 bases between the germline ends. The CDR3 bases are TGTGCCAGCAGTGAACTTGCGGCTCCCTACGAGCAGTACTTC. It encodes CASSELAAPYEQYF.

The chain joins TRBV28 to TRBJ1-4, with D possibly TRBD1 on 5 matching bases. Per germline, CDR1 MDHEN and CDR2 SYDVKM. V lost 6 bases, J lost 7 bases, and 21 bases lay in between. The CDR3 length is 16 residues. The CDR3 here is CASSPSGGTRGEKLFF. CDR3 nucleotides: TGTGCCAGCAGCCCAAGTGGAGGGACGAGAGGTGAAAAACTGTTTTTT.

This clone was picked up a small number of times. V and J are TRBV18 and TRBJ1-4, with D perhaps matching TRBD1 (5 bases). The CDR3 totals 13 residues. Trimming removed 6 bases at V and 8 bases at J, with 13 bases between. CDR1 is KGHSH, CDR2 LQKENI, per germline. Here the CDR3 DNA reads TGTGCCAGCTCGGGCAGGGCGGACGAAAAACTGTTTTTT. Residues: CASSGRADEKLFF.

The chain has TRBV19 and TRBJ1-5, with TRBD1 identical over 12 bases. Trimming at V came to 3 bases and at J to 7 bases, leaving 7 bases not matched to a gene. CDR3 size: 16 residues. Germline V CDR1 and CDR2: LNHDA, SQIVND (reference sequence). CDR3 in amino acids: CASSIRLGQGAQPQHF. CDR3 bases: TGTGCCAGTAGTATTAGGTTGGGACAGGGGGCGCAGCCCCAGCATTTT.

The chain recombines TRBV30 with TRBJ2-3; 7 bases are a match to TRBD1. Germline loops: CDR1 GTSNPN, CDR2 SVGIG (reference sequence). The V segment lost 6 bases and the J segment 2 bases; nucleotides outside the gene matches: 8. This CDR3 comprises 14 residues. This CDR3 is CACLRDSLTDTQYF. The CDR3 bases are TGTGCCTGCCTAAGGGACAGTCTCACAGATACGCAGTATTTT.

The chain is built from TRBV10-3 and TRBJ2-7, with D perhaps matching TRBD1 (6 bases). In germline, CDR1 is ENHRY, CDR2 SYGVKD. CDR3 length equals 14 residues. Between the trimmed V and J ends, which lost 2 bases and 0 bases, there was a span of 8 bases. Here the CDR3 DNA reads TGTGCCATCAGTGAGGGACAGAGCTCCTACGAGCAGTACTTC. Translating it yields CAISEGQSSYEQYF.

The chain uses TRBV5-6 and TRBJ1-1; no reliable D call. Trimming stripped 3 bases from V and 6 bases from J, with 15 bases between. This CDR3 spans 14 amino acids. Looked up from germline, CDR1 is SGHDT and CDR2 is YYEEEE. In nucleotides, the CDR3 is TGTGCCAGCAGCTCGCTACGTGGTGCGGCTGAAGCTTTCTTT. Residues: CASSSLRGAAEAFF.

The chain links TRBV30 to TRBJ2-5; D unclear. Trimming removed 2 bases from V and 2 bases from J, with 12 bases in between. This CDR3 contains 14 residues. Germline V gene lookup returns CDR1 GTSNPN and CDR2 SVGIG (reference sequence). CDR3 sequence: CAWSPGFPQETQYF. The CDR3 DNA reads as TGTGCCTGGAGTCCAGGCTTCCCACAAGAGACCCAGTACTTC. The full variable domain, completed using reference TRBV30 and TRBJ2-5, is SQTIHQWPATLVQPVGSPLSLECTVEGTSNPNLYWYRQAAGRGLQLLFYSVGIGQISSEVPQNLSASRPQDRQFILSSKKLLLSDSGFYLCAWSPGFPQETQYFGPGTRLLVL.

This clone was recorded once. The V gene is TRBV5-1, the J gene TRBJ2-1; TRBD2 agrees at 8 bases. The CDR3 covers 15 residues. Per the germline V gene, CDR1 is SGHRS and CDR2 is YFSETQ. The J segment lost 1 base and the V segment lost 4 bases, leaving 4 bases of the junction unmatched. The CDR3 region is CASSPGLGSYNEQFF. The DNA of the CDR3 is TGCGCCAGCAGCCCGGGACTAGGGTCCTACAATGAGCAGTTCTTC.

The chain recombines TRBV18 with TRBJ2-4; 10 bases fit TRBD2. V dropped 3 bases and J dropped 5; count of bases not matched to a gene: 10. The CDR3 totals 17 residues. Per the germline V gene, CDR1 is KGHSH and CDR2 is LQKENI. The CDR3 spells CASSPFLGTSDENIQYF. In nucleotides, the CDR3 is TGTGCCAGCTCACCGTTTCTCGGGACTAGCGATGAAAACATTCAGTACTTC. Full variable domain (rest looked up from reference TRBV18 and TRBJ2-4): NAGVMQNPRHLVRRRGQEARLRCSPMKGHSHVYWYRQLPEEGLKFMVYLQKENIIDESGMPKERFSAEFPKEGPSILRIQQVVRGDSAAYFCASSPFLGTSDENIQYFGAGTRLSVL.

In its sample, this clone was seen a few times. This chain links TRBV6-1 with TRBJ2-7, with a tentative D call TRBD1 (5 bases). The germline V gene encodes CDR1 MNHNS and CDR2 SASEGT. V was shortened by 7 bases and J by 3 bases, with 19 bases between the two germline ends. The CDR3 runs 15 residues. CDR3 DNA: TGTGCCAGCACCCCCCGGAAGACAGCTTTCTACGAGCAGTACTTC. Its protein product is CASTPRKTAFYEQYF.

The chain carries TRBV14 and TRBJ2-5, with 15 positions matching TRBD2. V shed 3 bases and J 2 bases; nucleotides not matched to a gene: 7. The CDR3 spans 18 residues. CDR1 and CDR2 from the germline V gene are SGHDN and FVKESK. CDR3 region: CASSHRTSGRASQETQYF. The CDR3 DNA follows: TGTGCCAGCAGCCATCGGACTAGCGGGAGGGCCTCACAAGAGACCCAGTACTTC.

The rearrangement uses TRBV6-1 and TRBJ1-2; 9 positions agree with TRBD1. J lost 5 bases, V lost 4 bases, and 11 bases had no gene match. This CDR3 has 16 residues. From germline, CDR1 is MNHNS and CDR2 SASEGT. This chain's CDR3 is CASSGDRAEDRYGYTF. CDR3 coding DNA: TGTGCCAGCAGTGGGGACAGGGCAGAGGATAGGTATGGCTACACCTTC.

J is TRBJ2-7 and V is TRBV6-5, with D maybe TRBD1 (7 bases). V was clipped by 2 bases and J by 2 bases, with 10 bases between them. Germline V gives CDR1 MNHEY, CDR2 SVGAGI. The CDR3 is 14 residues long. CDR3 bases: TGTGCCAGCAGTTACGGCGGGACAGCCTACGAGCAGTACTTC. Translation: CASSYGGTAYEQYF.

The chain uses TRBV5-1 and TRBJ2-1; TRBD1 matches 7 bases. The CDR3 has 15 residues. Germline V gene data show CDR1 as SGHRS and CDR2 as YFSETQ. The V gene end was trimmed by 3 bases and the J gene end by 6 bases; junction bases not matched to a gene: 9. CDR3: CASSSYGDSSNEQFF. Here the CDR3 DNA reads TGCGCCAGCAGCTCGTATGGGGACAGCTCCAATGAGCAGTTCTTC.

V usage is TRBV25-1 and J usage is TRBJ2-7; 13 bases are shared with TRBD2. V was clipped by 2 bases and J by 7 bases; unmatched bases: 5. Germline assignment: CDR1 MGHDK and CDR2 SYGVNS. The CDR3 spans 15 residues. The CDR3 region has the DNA TGTGCCAGCAGTGAAGGACTAGCGGGAGAGGGGGAGCAGTACTTC. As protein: CASSEGLAGEGEQYF.

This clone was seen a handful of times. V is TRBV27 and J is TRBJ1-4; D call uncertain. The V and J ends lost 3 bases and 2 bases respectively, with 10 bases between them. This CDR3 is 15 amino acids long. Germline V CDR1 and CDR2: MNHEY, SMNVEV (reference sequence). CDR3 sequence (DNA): TGTGCCAGCAGTTTCGGTTCTCGGACTAATGAAAAACTGTTTTTT. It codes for CASSFGSRTNEKLFF. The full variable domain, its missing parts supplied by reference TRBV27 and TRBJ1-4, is EAQVTQNPRYLITVTGKKLTVTCSQNMNHEYMSWYRQDPGLGLRQIYYSMNVEVTDKGDVPEGYKVSRKEKRNFPLILESPSPNQTSLYFCASSFGSRTNEKLFFGSGTQLSVL.